What follows are 28 T cell receptor beta chains derived from one specimen sequenced in a study of tumor and adjacent non-tumor tissue in lung cancer. TCRbeta libraries were built with three rounds of nested PCR, modified from ARM-PCR. TCRdb fed the multiplex PCR reads into MiXCR, producing one record per CDR3 protein. Among fewer than 120,000 distinct CDR3 sequences, 84% were seen once, and the ten largest hold 20% to 25%. No cell sorting was done before RNA was extracted from the tissue. The sequenced sample consisted of lung tumor tissue. These receptors all stem from a man aged 65 to 79 with non-small cell lung cancer.

As for this clonotype: Germline and junction disagree at one end, which may indicate a read error. The chain is built from TRBV5-1 and TRBJ2-5; 9 nucleotides agree with TRBD2. Germline loops: CDR1 SGHRS, CDR2 YFSETQ. The CDR3 has 17 amino acids. CDR3 residues: CASSLGLAGRRQETQYF. The CDR3 DNA reads as TGCGCCAGTAGCTTGGGGCTAGCGGGGAGGCGGCAAGAGACCCAGTACTTC.

In regard to this clonotype: Sequence at one end of the junction differs from germline and may be a read error. The V call is TRBV12-3 or TRBV12-4, the J call TRBJ2-3; D not certain. The length of the CDR3 is 13 residues. DNA of the CDR3: TGTGCCAGTAGTTTAGGTAAAACAGATACGCAGTATTTT. This codes for CASSLGKTDTQYF.

This rearrangement joins TRBV20-1 to TRBJ2-5; TRBD2 matches at 10 bases. Trimming at V came to 7 bases and at J to 7 bases, leaving 6 bases not matched to a gene. Germline V gene lookup returns CDR1 DFQATT and CDR2 SNEGSKA (reference sequence). The CDR3 totals 12 residues. The CDR3 loop reads CSVILAGLTQYF. DNA for the CDR3: TGCAGTGTTATACTAGCGGGGTTGACCCAGTACTTC.

As concerns this clonotype: At one boundary the junction diverges from the germline segment, which might be a read error. The chain has TRBV28 and TRBJ2-3, with TRBD1 as a possible D gene (6 bases). Germline V gene lookup returns CDR1 MDHEN and CDR2 SYDVKM. The CDR3 runs 16 residues. CDR3 residues: CASSSWDMGSTETQYF. CDR3 bases: TGTGCCAGCAGTTCGTGGGACATGGGTAGCACAGAAACGCAGTATTTT.

In the case of this clonotype: A junction end diverges from the germline sequence, so it may reflect a read error. The rearrangement links TRBV11-2 to TRBJ2-1; maybe TRBD1 (5 bases). The CDR3 is 13 residues long. CDR1 and CDR2 from the germline V gene are SGHAT and FQNNGV. CDR3 in amino acids: CASSLAQGMEQFF. In nucleotides, the CDR3 is TGTGCAAGCAGCTTAGCCCAGGGAATGGAGCAGTTCTTC.

The table lists this clonotype with many counts. The J gene is TRBJ1-2, the V gene TRBV6-6; 10 nucleotides agree with TRBD1. With 4 bases clipped from V and 5 bases from J, the junction kept 4 bases outside the gene matches. This CDR3 is built from 14 residues. Germline V gives CDR1 MNHNY, CDR2 SVGAGI (reference sequence). The CDR3 is CASSSGTGEYGYTF. Written as DNA, the CDR3 is TGTGCCAGCAGTTCCGGGACAGGGGAATATGGCTACACCTTC.

V usage is TRBV20-1 and J usage is TRBJ2-1; D is perhaps TRBD1 (7 bases). CDR1 is DFQATT, CDR2 SNEGSKA, per germline (reference sequence). Trimming shortened V by 0 bases and J by 9 bases, and 24 bases separated the two germline ends. The CDR3 consists of 17 residues. The CDR3: CSARDPSRGAGSGEQFF. The CDR3 coding sequence is TGCAGTGCTAGAGATCCCAGCAGGGGGGCAGGTTCGGGTGAGCAGTTCTTC.

On this clonotype itself: The limits of the CDR3 on the DNA are not certain, so only TCRdb's listed CDR3 is given. This chain joins TRBV29-1 and TRBJ1-1; the DNA was not compared with TRBD1, the D call given in the table. Germline CDR1 and CDR2: SQVTM and ANQGSEA. The length of the CDR3 is 14 amino acids, counting both ends. The CDR3 spells CSVFGQGTKTECSF.

In its sample, this clonotype was seen once. Relative to the germline gene, one junction end is altered; a read error may explain this. This rearrangement joins TRBV4-1 to TRBJ1-5, with D hard to call. CDR3 length: 16 amino acids. CDR1 is MGHRA and CDR2 is YSYEKL in the germline V gene. CDR3 in amino acids: CASSQDRVGSYQPQHF. DNA of the CDR3: TGCGCCAGCAGCCAAGACCGGGTAGGTAGCTATCAGCCCCAGCATTTT.

In regard to this clonotype: At one of its ends the junction is not consistent with the germline gene, which may arise from a read error. The DNA of the CDR3 is TGCGCCAGCAGCTTGGGACTTCGGGAAATGAACACTGAAGCATTCTTT. It encodes CASSLGLREMNTEAFF. This chain connects TRBV5-1 to TRBJ1-1; D not resolved. Germline V gives CDR1 SGHRS, CDR2 YFSETQ. The CDR3 runs 16 residues.

This rearrangement joins TRBV11-2 to TRBJ2-1; 9 bases fit TRBD2. Losses at the gene ends were 5 bases for V and 6 bases for J; bases not matched to a gene: 8. This CDR3 contains 15 residues. Germline values: CDR1 SGHAT, CDR2 FQNNGV. In DNA form, the CDR3 reads TGTGCCAGCAGCCATGGACTAGCGTGGGTCAATGAGCAGTTCTTC. Translation: CASSHGLAWVNEQFF. The full variable domain, in which reference TRBV11-2 and TRBJ2-1 provide the parts outside the CDR3, is EAGVAQSPRYKIIEKRQSVAFWCNPISGHATLYWYQQILGQGPKLLIQFQNNGVVDDSQLPKDRFSAERLKGVDSTLKIQPAKLEDSAVYLCASSHGLAWVNEQFFGPGTRLTVL.

The chain joins TRBV12-3 or TRBV12-4 to TRBJ2-3; a possible D gene is TRBD2 (5 bases). The CDR3 length is 11 residues. The CDR3 DNA sequence: TGTCCTAGCAGTCTCAGAGAAACGCAGTATTTT. This codes for CPSSLRETQYF.

Of note for this clonotype: A read error may be the cause here, since a much bigger clone is one base away. The missing conserved phenylalanine or tryptophan at the end of this CDR3 makes a read error likely. The gene calls are TRBV28 and TRBJ2-3; the D gene is possibly TRBD2 (5 bases). With 7 bases removed from V and 5 bases from J, the gap between germline ends came to 16 bases. The CDR3 is 14 residues long. The germline CDR1 and CDR2 sequences are MDHEN and SYDVKM. CDR3: CASKSRMGRDTQYL. The CDR3 region has the DNA TGTGCCAGCAAGTCCCGAATGGGGAGAGATACGCAGTATCTT.

This clonotype was detected once. Its ends do not fully match the called genes, so a read error is possible. J is TRBJ2-1 and V is TRBV6-5; TRBD2 aligns across 8 bases. This CDR3 region has 16 residues. Per the germline V gene, CDR1 is MNHEY and CDR2 is SVGAGI. For the CDR3, the DNA is TGTGCCAACAGTTACGGTGGGACTAGGGGATACAATGAGCAGTTCTTC. Its protein product is CANSYGGTRGYNEQFF.

Remarks on this clonotype: Germline is not matched at one junction end, which may reflect a read error. The CDR3 DNA sequence: TGTGCCAGCTGTTACGGCGGGATTAGGGGATACAATGAGCAGTTCTTC. Protein product: CASCYGGIRGYNEQFF. V gene TRBV6-5 combines with J gene TRBJ2-1; D might be TRBD2 (6 bases). Germline loops: CDR1 MNHEY, CDR2 SVGAGI. The CDR3 is 16 residues long.

In the case of this clonotype: A clone one base away is much larger, so this may be a read error. The chain couples TRBV20-1 to TRBJ1-1; no clear D gene. The CDR3 consists of 12 residues. Germline CDR1 reads DFQATT; CDR2 reads SNEGSKA (reference sequence). Trimming stripped 6 bases from V and 8 bases from J, with 16 bases between. CDR3 nucleotide sequence: TGCAGTGCGATCAGGACTTGGGGAGAAGCTTTCTTT. This translates into CSAIRTWGEAFF.

As to this clonotype: The junction departs from the called germline gene at one end, perhaps through a read error. The chain carries TRBV11-2 and TRBJ2-3; TRBD2 might be the D (6 bases). Germline CDR1 SGHAT, CDR2 FQNNGV. CDR3 length equals 20 residues. CDR3: CASSLISRLAWGASTDTQYF. The CDR3, as DNA: TGTGCCAGCAGCTTAATATCGCGTCTAGCGTGGGGAGCTAGCACAGATACACAGTATTTT.

As concerns this clonotype: Germline and junction disagree at one end, which may indicate a read error. The V call is TRBV10-3, the J call TRBJ2-7, with TRBD2 matching over 9 bases. The germline gives CDR1 ENHRY, CDR2 SYGVKD. This CDR3 has 15 amino acids. CDR3 sequence reads: CAISECPSGTYEQYF. CDR3 sequence (DNA): TGTGCCATCAGTGAGTGTCCTAGCGGGACCTATGAGCAGTACTTC.

As regards this clonotype: At one end the junction does not follow the germline gene, possibly because of a read error. The chain carries TRBV4-1 and TRBJ1-1, with D possibly being TRBD1 (6 bases). This CDR3 is built from 16 residues. CDR1 and CDR2 from the germline V gene are MGHRA and YSYEKL. The CDR3 here is CASSQGLRGRNMEDFF. The CDR3 DNA sequence: TGCGCCAGCAGCCAAGGTCTGAGGGGGAGGAACATGGAAGATTTCTTT.

The count of this clonotype is one. This CDR3 fails to terminate in the conserved phenylalanine or tryptophan, so it likely reflects a read error. CDR3 nucleotide sequence: TGTGCCAGCAGTTTCCGGGACACACAGAGAGCTTTCTCT. It yields the protein CASSFRDTQRAFS. V gene TRBV12-3 or TRBV12-4 combines with J gene TRBJ1-1, with D possibly being TRBD1 (6 bases). The CDR3 consists of 13 residues. The V and J ends lost 3 bases and 10 bases respectively, with 15 bases between them.

Note on this clonotype: At one boundary the junction diverges from the germline segment, which might be a read error. The V gene is TRBV12-3 or TRBV12-4, the J gene TRBJ2-2; D remains unclear. The CDR3 consists of 14 residues. This chain's CDR3 is CASSYRSITRELFF. The CDR3, as DNA: TGTGCCAGCAGTTACCGATCGATCACCAGGGAGCTGTTTTTT.

This rearrangement joins TRBV6-1 to TRBJ2-5; D ambiguous. The CDR3 has 13 amino acids. V was shortened by 7 bases and J by 5 bases, with 14 bases between the two germline ends. Germline assignment: CDR1 MNHNS and CDR2 SASEGT. CDR3 DNA sequence: TGTGCCAGCATCAATCAAGAGCTGGAGACCCAGTACTTC. It codes for CASINQELETQYF.

This clonotype was observed a handful of times. The V and J genes are TRBV10-1 and TRBJ2-1, with 15 bases lining up with TRBD2. CDR1 is WNHNN, CDR2 SYGVQD, per germline (reference sequence). J gave up 0 bases and V 9 bases, and 9 bases lay outside the gene matches. CDR3 length equals 18 residues. The CDR3 reads CASNAGLAGGSSYNEQFF. The DNA for the CDR3 is TGCGCCAGTAATGCGGGACTAGCGGGGGGAAGCTCCTACAATGAGCAGTTCTTC.

As regards this clonotype: With a much larger clone just one base away, this may be a read error. It is unclear where the CDR3 begins or ends on the DNA, so no DNA is shown, and the CDR3 is as TCRdb lists it. V and J are TRBV6-5 and TRBJ2-7; TRBD1, the table's D call, lacks a check against the DNA. From its first to its last residue, the CDR3 has 15 amino acids. Looked up from germline, CDR1 is MNHEY and CDR2 is SVGAGI. The CDR3 protein is CASSYFGPDIHEQYF.

A remark on this clonotype: The junction and the germline gene differ at one end; a read error may be behind it. V and J are TRBV4-1 and TRBJ1-2; possibly TRBD1 for D (5 bases). The CDR3 runs 15 residues. The germline V gene encodes CDR1 MGHRA and CDR2 YSYEKL. CDR3 protein: CASNQEGRVNYGYIF. CDR3 DNA: TGCGCCAGCAACCAAGAGGGCAGGGTTAACTATGGCTACATCTTC.

With regard to this clonotype: At one end, the junction sequence differs from germline, possibly due to a read error. The chain joins TRBV9 to TRBJ1-2; the D is unclear. This CDR3 is built from 14 residues. CDR1 is SGDLS, CDR2 YYNGEE, per germline. CDR3 nucleotides: TGTGTCAGCAGCGTAGATCGTGGTAACTATAGCTACACCTTC. Translating it yields CVSSVDRGNYSYTF.

About this clonotype itself: Germline is not matched at one junction end, which may reflect a read error. The V call is TRBV11-1, the J call TRBJ1-1; D may be TRBD1 (5 bases). Germline V gives CDR1 SGHAT, CDR2 FQDESV (reference sequence). The CDR3 has 14 amino acids. For the CDR3, the DNA is TGTGCCAGCAGCCAGGGAATAAGGAACACTGAAGTTTTCTTT. Translated: CASSQGIRNTEVFF.

As for this clonotype: It may be a read error: a sequence one base away is much more abundant. This chain joins TRBV11-3 and TRBJ1-2, with D uncertain. This CDR3 comprises 13 residues. Germline values: CDR1 SGHNT, CDR2 YENEEA. The CDR3 region is CASTLARLDGYTF. The CDR3 DNA reads as TGTGCCAGCACCTTAGCCAGGTTGGATGGCTACACCTTC. Together with reference TRBV11-3 and TRBJ1-2, the CDR3 gives the full variable domain: EAGVVQSPRYKIIEKKQPVAFWCNPISGHNTLYWYLQNLGQGPELLIRYENEEAVDDSQLPKDRFSAERLKGVDSTLKIQPAELGDSAVYLCASTLARLDGYTFGSGTRLTVV.